The clone carrying this T cell receptor beta chain has more than one count but fewer than ten. Its matching antigen is unknown. Exclusions: uncontrolled infection, other autoimmune disease, pregnancy, lactation. About 10 ml fresh peripheral blood yielded the PBMCs. Amplified TCR beta CDR3 regions derived from RNA transcripts. Carried out on the TCR CDR3, a first-round RT-PCR used the HTBI primer set. TCRdb called the multiplex PCR reads again in MiXCR, with one record for every CDR3 protein. The table has 490,000 or so distinct CDR3 sequences, about 20% seen once. These data originate in a study of T cells in Graves' hyperthyroidism and ophthalmopathy. Background on the study: Peripheral blood was secured at the point of initial diagnosis, before any treatment.

Findings and caveats of the study: A 13 V-J model separated ophthalmopathy from stable hyperthyroidism.

The receptor was isolated from a man in his forties with Graves' ophthalmopathy. Sequencing was done on a sample of blood.

CDR3 bases: TGTGCCAGCAGTGAATACACAGGGAGGGTGACTGAAGCTTTCTTT. It encodes CASSEYTGRVTEAFF. The chain links TRBV25-1 to TRBJ1-1, with a possible D match to TRBD1 (6 bases). The CDR3 has 15 residues. Germline V gives CDR1 MGHDK, CDR2 SYGVNS. V was pared by 0 bases and J by 5 bases, with 13 bases between.